This is a list of T cell receptor beta chains from one sample in a study of glioma-infiltrating T cells after dendritic cell vaccination. Some clones are missing from TCRdb's copy, which holds only in-frame ones; the method was immunoSEQ multiplex PCR. The table records tens of thousands of clones, under 90% of them present only once. Sequencing was performed on blood, taken before dendritic cell vaccination. All receptors come from a human donor with glioblastoma. CDR3s include the opening cysteine and the closing phenylalanine or tryptophan. D genes are given only for firm matches. Clone size, where shown, is once, few, many, or a class for clones that have expanded.

J gene: TRBJ2-7; clone size: -; V gene: TRBV15; D gene: -; CDR3 DNA: TGTGCCACCAGCAGAGCCCAGGAAGCAAGCGAGCAGTACTTC; CDR3 protein: CATSRAQEASEQYF
J gene: TRBJ2-1; clone size: -; V gene: TRBV4-1; D gene: -; CDR3 DNA: TGCGCCAGCAGCCAACAATACAATGAGCAGTTCTTC; CDR3 protein: CASSQQYNEQFF
J gene: TRBJ2-7; clone size: -; V gene: TRBV25-1; D gene: -; CDR3 DNA: TGTGCCAGCAGTGGCGAAGTCCCCTACGAGCAGTACTTC; CDR3 protein: CASSGEVPYEQYF
J gene: TRBJ1-1; clone size: -; V gene: TRBV7-6; D gene: -; CDR3 DNA: TGTGCCAGCAGCTTAGAACAGGGCACTGAAGCTTTCTTT; CDR3 protein: CASSLEQGTEAFF
J gene: TRBJ2-7; clone size: -; V gene: TRBV20-1; D gene: -; CDR3 DNA: TGCAGTGCTAGCATGGGGCTCGAGCAGTACTTC; CDR3 protein: CSASMGLEQYF
J gene: TRBJ1-2; clone size: -; V gene: TRBV2; D gene: -; CDR3 DNA: TGTGCCAGCAGTGAACACCTCTGGGCAGGGGAGCTCTATGGCTACACCTTC; CDR3 protein: CASSEHLWAGELYGYTF
J gene: TRBJ1-1; clone size: -; V gene: TRBV7-9; D gene: -; CDR3 DNA: TGTGCCAGCAGCTTGCGGGGGGACACTGAAGCTTTCTTT; CDR3 protein: CASSLRGDTEAFF
J gene: TRBJ2-7; clone size: -; V gene: TRBV28; D gene: TRBD2; CDR3 DNA: TGTGCCAGCAGCTCAGGGACTAGCGGGATCTCCCACGAGCAGTACTTC; CDR3 protein: CASSSGTSGISHEQYF
J gene: TRBJ1-5; clone size: -; V gene: TRBV19; D gene: TRBD1; CDR3 DNA: TGTGCCAGTACCTCGGGACAGGGTGGGTATCAGCCCCAGCATTTT; CDR3 protein: CASTSGQGGYQPQHF
J gene: TRBJ1-1; clone size: -; V gene: TRBV7-2; D gene: -; CDR3 DNA: TGTGCCAGCAGCTTGGGGGCAGGGGTGAACACTGAAGCTTTCTTT; CDR3 protein: CASSLGAGVNTEAFF
J gene: TRBJ2-4; clone size: -; V gene: TRBV18; D gene: -; CDR3 DNA: TGTGCCAGCTCACCACTCTCCGGGTTGGAATCCAAAAACATTCAGTACTTC; CDR3 protein: CASSPLSGLESKNIQYF
J gene: TRBJ2-7; clone size: -; V gene: TRBV7-6; D gene: TRBD2; CDR3 DNA: TGTGCCAGCAGCCCTAGCGGGAGGGCCGACGAGCAGTACTTC; CDR3 protein: CASSPSGRADEQYF
J gene: TRBJ1-2; clone size: few; V gene: TRBV4-3; D gene: TRBD1; CDR3 DNA: TGCGCCAGCAGCCAACTTAAGGGACAGGGGGGCTATGGCTACACCTTC; CDR3 protein: CASSQLKGQGGYGYTF
J gene: TRBJ2-1; clone size: -; V gene: TRBV2; D gene: -; CDR3 DNA: TGTGCCAGCAGTCCTAGCAGTGAGCAGTTCTTC; CDR3 protein: CASSPSSEQFF
J gene: TRBJ2-3; clone size: once; V gene: TRBV7-6; D gene: TRBD2; CDR3 DNA: TGTGCCAGCAGCTTAGGTGGGCTAGCGGGCACAGATACGCAGTATTTT; CDR3 protein: CASSLGGLAGTDTQYF
J gene: TRBJ1-6; clone size: -; V gene: TRBV7-2; D gene: -; CDR3 DNA: TGTGCCAGCAGCTTAGTCTCCCAGGATTCACCCCTCCACTTT; CDR3 protein: CASSLVSQDSPLHF
J gene: TRBJ2-2; clone size: -; V gene: TRBV28; D gene: TRBD1; CDR3 DNA: TGTGCCAGCAGGTCGACAGGGCTGGGGGCCGGGGAGCTGTTTTTT; CDR3 protein: CASRSTGLGAGELFF
J gene: TRBJ2-3; clone size: -; V gene: TRBV5-1; D gene: TRBD2; CDR3 DNA: TGCGCCAGCAGCTTGAGCGGGAGAAGCTTGGATACGCAGTATTTT; CDR3 protein: CASSLSGRSLDTQYF
J gene: TRBJ2-2; clone size: once; V gene: TRBV15; D gene: TRBD1; CDR3 DNA: TGTGCCACCATGGACAGGAGGAACACCGGGGAGCTGTTTTTT; CDR3 protein: CATMDRRNTGELFF
J gene: TRBJ2-5; clone size: -; V gene: TRBV29-1; D gene: -; CDR3 DNA: TGCAGCGTTGAATTAGGGGACTCGCTGCAAGAGACCCAGTACTTC; CDR3 protein: CSVELGDSLQETQYF